Presented here are 31 T cell receptor beta chains from one specimen sequenced in a study of T cell repertoires in cytomegalovirus infection. Which antigens these TCRs recognize remains unknown. TCRdb itself ran the reads through MiXCR, one entry per CDR3 protein. The sample shows a few hundred thousand distinct CDR3 sequences, just under 40% of them seen only once. The source material was cultured PBMCs, sampled from culture after CMV antigen stimulation. The receptors were sampled from a human donor in good health (CMV status not recorded). Some clones in this sample may be carry-over from other donors' samples.

There are a few counts of this clonotype. CDR3 in amino acids: CASSQVLVGVGGQGTQYF. CDR3 DNA: TGTGCCAGCAGCCAAGTATTAGTAGGAGTGGGGGGGCAGGGGACCCAGTACTTC. The chain couples TRBV4-2 to TRBJ2-5, with TRBD2 as a possible D gene (7 bases). This CDR3 is 18 amino acids long. V was shortened by 1 base and J by 7 bases, with 25 bases between the two germline ends. Germline loops: CDR1 LGHNA, CDR2 YNFKEQ.

The chain links TRBV4-3 to TRBJ1-2; no reliable D call. Trimming cost V 0 bases and J 6 bases, with 11 bases left between them. Germline-derived CDR1 and CDR2 are LGHNA and YSLEER. The CDR3 extends over 14 amino acids. The CDR3 DNA reads TGCGCCAGCAGCCAAGAGGGAGGGCGGGATGGCTACACCTTC. Its protein is CASSQEGGRDGYTF.

Only a few counts were recorded for this clonotype. The gene calls are TRBV6-1 and TRBJ1-1; 7 bases agree with TRBD1. The V gene end was trimmed by 5 bases and the J gene end by 1 base; junction bases not matched to a gene: 10. Germline V gene data show CDR1 as MNHNS and CDR2 as SASEGT. The CDR3 loop spans 16 amino acids. The CDR3 protein is CASSSDRMLKNTEAFF. The CDR3 DNA follows: TGTGCCAGCAGTTCGGACAGGATGTTAAAGAACACTGAAGCTTTCTTT.

The chain joins TRBV5-4 to TRBJ2-3; D not certain. CDR1 SGHNT and CDR2 YYREEE come from the germline V gene (reference sequence). V was shortened by 4 bases and J by 5 bases, with 14 bases between the two germline ends. The CDR3 is made up of 14 amino acids. The CDR3 DNA is TGTGCCAGCAGCCAAACTTCGGTTATAGATACGCAGTATTTT. This sequence encodes CASSQTSVIDTQYF.

This chain links TRBV11-2 with TRBJ2-1, with a weak D call TRBD1 (5 bases). The CDR3 loop spans 14 amino acids. In germline, CDR1 is SGHAT, CDR2 FQNNGV. Trimming removed 3 bases at V and 10 bases at J, with 16 bases between. The CDR3 bases are TGTGCCAGCAGCTTGTTAGGGGCAGGGAAGGAGCAGTTCTTC. It translates to CASSLLGAGKEQFF.

The chain joins TRBV6-1 to TRBJ2-7, with 7 positions matching TRBD1. Germline V gene lookup returns CDR1 MNHNS and CDR2 SASEGT. This CDR3 is built from 14 residues. V lost 7 bases, J lost 4 bases, and 10 bases stayed unmatched. The CDR3 is CASTEGDSIYEQYF. As DNA, the CDR3 is TGTGCCAGCACCGAGGGGGACAGCATTTACGAGCAGTACTTC.

This clonotype occurred a few times. The chain links TRBV12-3 or TRBV12-4 to TRBJ2-7, with TRBD2 matching 7 bases. The CDR3 has 15 residues. J gave up 0 bases and V 6 bases, and 8 bases lay outside the gene matches. The CDR3: CASSTSGASSYEQYF. The CDR3 bases are TGTGCCAGCAGCACGAGCGGGGCAAGCTCCTACGAGCAGTACTTC.

V gene TRBV2 combines with J gene TRBJ1-6, with D unclear. This CDR3 comprises 14 residues. Germline V gene sequence: CDR1 SNHLY, CDR2 FYNNEI. V was pared by 6 bases and J by 8 bases, with 14 bases between. The CDR3 DNA is TGTGCCAGCAGCGTTGCCGGCGGGGATTCACCCCTCCACTTT. This sequence encodes CASSVAGGDSPLHF.

The chain joins TRBV3-1 to TRBJ1-1; no definite D call. The V and J ends lost 1 base and 1 base respectively, with 7 bases between them. In germline, CDR1 is LGHDT, CDR2 YNNKEL (reference sequence). CDR3 length: 14 residues. The CDR3 sequence: CASSQASANTEAFF. The DNA for the CDR3 is TGTGCCAGCAGCCAAGCTTCAGCGAACACTGAAGCTTTCTTT.

The chain joins TRBV4-3 to TRBJ2-2; D possibly corresponds to TRBD2 (7 bases). The length of the CDR3 is 17 residues. The germline gives CDR1 LGHNA, CDR2 YSLEER. V lost 0 bases and J lost 5, with 16 bases in between. The CDR3 spells CASSQDMGGPLTGELFF. In DNA form, the CDR3 reads TGCGCCAGCAGCCAAGATATGGGGGGGCCCCTTACCGGGGAGCTGTTTTTT.

The rearrangement uses TRBV18 and TRBJ1-5, with D perhaps TRBD1 (5 bases). The CDR3 length is 15 residues. Per the germline V gene, CDR1 is KGHSH and CDR2 is LQKENI. The V end was cut by 6 bases, the J end by 3 bases, with 15 bases between. CDR3 sequence: CASSPEVGTNQPQHF. For the CDR3, the DNA is TGTGCCAGCTCCCCGGAGGTAGGGACCAATCAGCCCCAGCATTTT. Combining the CDR3 with reference TRBV18 and TRBJ1-5 gives the whole variable domain NAGVMQNPRHLVRRRGQEARLRCSPMKGHSHVYWYRQLPEEGLKFMVYLQKENIIDESGMPKERFSAEFPKEGPSILRIQQVVRGDSAAYFCASSPEVGTNQPQHFGDGTRLSIL.

The chain recombines TRBV4-1 with TRBJ1-1, with a tentative D call TRBD1 (5 bases). V lost 2 bases and J lost 4, with 26 bases in between. The CDR3 has 19 amino acids. Germline V gene sequence: CDR1 MGHRA, CDR2 YSYEKL. Here the CDR3 reads CASSQHIRPGVNMGTEAFF. The DNA of the CDR3 is TGCGCCAGCAGCCAACACATCCGACCGGGGGTGAACATGGGCACTGAAGCTTTCTTT.

This clonotype has a handful of counts. This chain joins TRBV7-2 and TRBJ2-7; tentative D call: TRBD2 (6 bases). CDR3 length: 13 residues. Germline values: CDR1 SGHTA, CDR2 FQGNSA. V was clipped by 7 bases and J by 7 bases, with 17 bases between them. CDR3 coding DNA: TGTGCCAGCAATGGGCTAGCGAGTGAGGAGCAGTACTTC. Amino acid sequence: CASNGLASEEQYF. Looking up the rest from reference TRBV7-2 and TRBJ2-7 gives the full variable domain: GAGVSQSPSNKVTEKGKDVELRCDPISGHTALYWYRQSLGQGLEFLIYFQGNSAPDKSGLPSDRFSAERTGGSVSTLTIQRTQQEDSAVYLCASNGLASEEQYFGPGTRLTVT.

CDR3 DNA sequence: TGTGCCAGCAGTTACTCGCACAGGGGGGCCTACGAGCAGTACTTC. It specifies CASSYSHRGAYEQYF. The chain joins TRBV6-2 or TRBV6-3 to TRBJ2-7; 8 bases match TRBD1. The CDR3 covers 15 residues. CDR1 MNHEY and CDR2 SVGEGT come from the germline V gene. V was pared by 0 bases and J by 2 bases, with 3 bases of the junction left unmatched.

This chain links TRBV15 with TRBJ1-3; D remains unclear. The germline V gene encodes CDR1 LNHNV and CDR2 YYDKDF (reference sequence). Trimming pared 0 bases from V and 0 bases from J, leaving 3 bases between. The CDR3 is made up of 14 amino acids. The CDR3 nucleotides read TGTGCCACCAGCAGAGAGAGCTCTGGAAACACCATATATTTT. Its translation is CATSRESSGNTIYF.

V and J are TRBV7-2 and TRBJ2-5; tentative D call: TRBD2 (6 bases). CDR1 and CDR2 from the germline V gene are SGHTA and FQGNSA. The CDR3 totals 13 residues. Trimming left V 2 bases short and J 3 bases short, with 7 bases between. The CDR3 loop reads CASSLQREETQYF. The CDR3 DNA reads TGTGCCAGCAGCTTACAGCGGGAAGAGACCCAGTACTTC.

This clonotype came up a few times. The chain carries TRBV7-8 and TRBJ2-7, with D uncertain. Germline lookup yields CDR1 SGHVS and CDR2 FQNEAQ. The CDR3 is 15 amino acids. Trimming pared 5 bases from V and 4 bases from J, leaving 18 bases between. DNA for the CDR3: TGTGCCAGCAGCCCCGGAGAGAGTCGTTGGTACGAGCAGTACTTC. It yields the protein CASSPGESRWYEQYF.

The chain links TRBV5-1 to TRBJ1-5, with D maybe TRBD1 (5 bases). The CDR3 covers 16 residues. CDR1 SGHRS and CDR2 YFSETQ come from the germline V gene. Deletions cut 3 bases from V and 6 bases from J, with 19 bases between. The CDR3 DNA reads as TGCGCCAGCAGCTCGACAGACAGCCCGCCTATTCAGCCCCAGCATTTT. Translation gives CASSSTDSPPIQPQHF.

This chain links TRBV28 with TRBJ2-5, with D unresolved. From germline, CDR1 is MDHEN and CDR2 SYDVKM. The CDR3 loop spans 13 amino acids. The V end was cut by 3 bases, the J end by 7 bases, with 12 bases between. The CDR3 sequence: CASSFVDPGTQYF. In DNA form, the CDR3 reads TGTGCCAGCAGTTTCGTCGACCCGGGGACCCAGTACTTC.

The J gene is TRBJ2-5, the V gene TRBV2; possibly TRBD2 for D (5 bases). The ends were cut back, 5 bases at V and 5 bases at J, with 18 bases in the middle. Germline V CDR1 and CDR2: SNHLY, FYNNEI. CDR3 length equals 15 residues. CDR3 bases: TGTGCCAGCAGTCCTCTTCGGGGTCGAGGGGAGACCCAGTACTTC. Encoded protein: CASSPLRGRGETQYF.

This clonotype was recorded many times. An end of the junction differs from the germline gene, which may be a read error. V and J are TRBV7-2 and TRBJ2-2; no reliable D call. The germline CDR1 and CDR2 sequences are SGHTA and FQGNSA. This CDR3 spans 14 amino acids. The CDR3 reads CASTLELNTGELFF. DNA for the CDR3: TGTGCCAGCACCTTAGAACTAAACACCGGGGAGCTGTTTTTT.

The chain carries TRBV12-3 or TRBV12-4 and TRBJ1-2; D is ambiguous. The V end was cut by 7 bases, the J end by 5 bases, with 14 bases between. The CDR3 runs to 13 residues. The CDR3 loop reads CASTSEVYYGYTF. CDR3 coding DNA: TGTGCCAGCACCTCGGAGGTCTATTATGGCTACACCTTC.

The sample holds a few counts of this clonotype. CDR3 coding DNA: TGTGCCAGCAGCTTAGCGGTGAGGACCTCAGGCTATGGCTACACCTTC. This gives the protein CASSLAVRTSGYGYTF. J is TRBJ1-2 and V is TRBV7-2; D is uncertain. The length of the CDR3 is 16 residues. The germline V gene encodes CDR1 SGHTA and CDR2 FQGNSA. Trimming left V 0 bases short and J 4 bases short, with 15 bases between.

This clonotype came up a few times. The chain couples TRBV7-2 to TRBJ2-7, with 7 bases aligning to TRBD2. With V trimmed by 2 bases and J by 6 bases, 10 bases remained unmatched. Looked up from germline, CDR1 is SGHTA and CDR2 is FQGNSA. The CDR3 has 15 amino acids. CDR3 coding DNA: TGTGCCAGCAGCTTATTCCTAGCGGCGACCTCCGAGCAGTACTTC. It encodes CASSLFLAATSEQYF.

The V call is TRBV14, the J call TRBJ2-7, with D tentatively TRBD2 (5 bases). The CDR3 contains 16 residues. V shed 3 bases and J shed 0 bases, with 15 bases lying between them. Germline V gene data show CDR1 as SGHDN and CDR2 as FVKESK. CDR3 in amino acids: CASSHLLGLASYEQYF. CDR3 in DNA: TGTGCCAGCAGCCACTTACTAGGTCTAGCCTCCTACGAGCAGTACTTC.

This clonotype has a handful of counts. V and J are TRBV11-3 and TRBJ2-1; 8 nucleotides agree with TRBD2. From germline, CDR1 is SGHNT and CDR2 YENEEA. V gave up 0 bases and J gave up 10 bases; unmatched junction bases: 8. This CDR3 comprises 15 residues. This CDR3 is CASSLDGRAIWEQFF. The CDR3 DNA follows: TGTGCCAGCAGCTTAGACGGGAGGGCCATCTGGGAGCAGTTCTTC.

This clonotype was recorded at least ten times. The gene calls are TRBV7-2 and TRBJ2-7, with D hard to call. The length of the CDR3 is 15 residues. CDR1 and CDR2 from the germline V gene are SGHTA and FQGNSA. V lost 2 bases and J lost 4, with 15 bases in between. As DNA, the CDR3 is TGTGCCAGCAGCTTATCTGGTATCTGGGGTTACGAGCAGTACTTC. Amino acid sequence: CASSLSGIWGYEQYF.

This clonotype came up a few times. This chain uses TRBV4-1 with TRBJ1-5, with a tentative D call TRBD1 (6 bases). V dropped 4 bases and J dropped 0 bases, with 13 bases sitting between them. This CDR3 contains 16 residues. Germline CDR1 is MGHRA and CDR2 is YSYEKL. The DNA for the CDR3 is TGCGCCAGCAGCCCCGGGACAATATATAGCAATCAGCCCCAGCATTTT. Protein product: CASSPGTIYSNQPQHF.

This clonotype was seen a handful of times. The chain carries TRBV7-6 and TRBJ2-3, with TRBD2 identical over 9 bases. This CDR3 spans 15 amino acids. The J segment lost 5 bases and the V segment lost 5 bases, leaving 8 bases of the junction unmatched. Germline CDR1 and CDR2: SGHVS and FNYEAQ. The CDR3 sequence: CASSHAGGQGDTQYF. The CDR3 nucleotides read TGTGCCAGCAGCCATGCGGGGGGGCAGGGAGATACGCAGTATTTT.

Only a few counts were recorded for this clonotype. The rearrangement joins TRBV27 to TRBJ1-1, with 7 bases matching TRBD1. V dropped 2 bases and J dropped 8; count of bases not matched to a gene: 8. This CDR3 has 14 amino acids. In germline, CDR1 is MNHEY, CDR2 SMNVEV (reference sequence). DNA for the CDR3: TGTGCCAGCAGTTTACCGGGGACAGCAGGGGAAGCTTTCTTT. Residues: CASSLPGTAGEAFF.

The chain links TRBV5-1 to TRBJ1-2, with 7 bases identical to TRBD1. CDR1 is SGHRS and CDR2 is YFSETQ in the germline V gene. The ends lost 4 bases at V and 5 bases at J; junction bases unmatched: 8. CDR3 size: 14 residues. This chain's CDR3 is CASSAGGTEYGYTF. CDR3 sequence (DNA): TGCGCCAGCAGCGCGGGCGGGACAGAATATGGCTACACCTTC.